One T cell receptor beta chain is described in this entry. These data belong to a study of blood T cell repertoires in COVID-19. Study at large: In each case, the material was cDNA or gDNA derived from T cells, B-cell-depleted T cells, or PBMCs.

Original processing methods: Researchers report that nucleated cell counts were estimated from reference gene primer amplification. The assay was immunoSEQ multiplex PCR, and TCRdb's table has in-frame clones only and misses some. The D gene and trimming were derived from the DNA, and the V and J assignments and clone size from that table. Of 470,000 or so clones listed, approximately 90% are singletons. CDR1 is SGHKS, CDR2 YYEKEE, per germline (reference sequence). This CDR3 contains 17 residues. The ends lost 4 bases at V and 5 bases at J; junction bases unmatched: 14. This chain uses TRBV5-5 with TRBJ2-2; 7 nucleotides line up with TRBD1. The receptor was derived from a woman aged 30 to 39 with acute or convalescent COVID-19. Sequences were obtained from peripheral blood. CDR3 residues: CASSDRDSLQRTGELFF. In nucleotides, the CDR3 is TGTGCCAGCAGCGACCGGGACAGCCTCCAGAGAACCGGGGAGCTGTTTTTT.